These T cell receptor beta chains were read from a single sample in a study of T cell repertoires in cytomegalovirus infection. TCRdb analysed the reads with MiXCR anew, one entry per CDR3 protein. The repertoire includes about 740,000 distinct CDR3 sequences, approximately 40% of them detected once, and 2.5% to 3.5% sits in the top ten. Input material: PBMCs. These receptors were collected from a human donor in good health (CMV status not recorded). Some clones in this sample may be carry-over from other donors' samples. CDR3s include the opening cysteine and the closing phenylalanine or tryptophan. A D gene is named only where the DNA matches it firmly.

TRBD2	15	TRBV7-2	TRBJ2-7	CASRETSGGSYEQYF
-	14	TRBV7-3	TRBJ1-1	CASSLSPGEGEAFF
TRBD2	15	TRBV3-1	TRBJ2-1	CASSQARSGRDEQFF
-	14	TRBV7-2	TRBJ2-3	CASSPGGRTDTQYF
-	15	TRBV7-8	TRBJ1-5	CASSQTGTSNQPQHF
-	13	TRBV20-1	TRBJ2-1	CSTGGPSYNEQFF
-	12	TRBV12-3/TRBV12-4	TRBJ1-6	CASSILNAPLHF
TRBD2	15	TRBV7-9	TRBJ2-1	CASSYPGLASGEQFF
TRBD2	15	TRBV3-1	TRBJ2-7	CASSHLTSGTYEQYF
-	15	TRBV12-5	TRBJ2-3	CASGLVSGNTDTQYF
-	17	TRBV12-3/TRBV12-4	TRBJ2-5	CASSTGPSKGLAETQYF
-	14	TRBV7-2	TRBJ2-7	CASSRRQSSYEQYF
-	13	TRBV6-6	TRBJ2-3	CASSYLITDTQYF
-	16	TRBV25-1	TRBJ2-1	CASSDEHESSYNEQFF
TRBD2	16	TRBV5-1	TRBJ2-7	CASSLFETSGSYEQYF
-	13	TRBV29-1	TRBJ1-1	CSGQQLRDTEAFF
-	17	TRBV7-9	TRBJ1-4	CASSSYGLGTLEEKLFF
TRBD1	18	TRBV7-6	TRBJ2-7	CASSPPYGTRDSLPEQYF
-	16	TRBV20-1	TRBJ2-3	CSAAPGLDTSTDTQYF
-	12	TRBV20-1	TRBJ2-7	CSATDKKTEQYF
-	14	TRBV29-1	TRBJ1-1	CSVIKNFADTEAFF
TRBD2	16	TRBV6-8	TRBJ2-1	CASSSPPSGKVNEQFF
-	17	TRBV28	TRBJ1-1	CASSIALGGVGNTEAFF
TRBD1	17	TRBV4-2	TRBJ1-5	CASSQDTRGFGNQPQHF
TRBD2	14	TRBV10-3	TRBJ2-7	CAISGLAGVYEQYF
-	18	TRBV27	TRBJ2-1	CASSLKPSGGSSYNEQFF
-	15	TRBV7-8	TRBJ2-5	CASSFAGYRVETQYF
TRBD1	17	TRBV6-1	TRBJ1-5	CASSETAGGYSNQPQHF
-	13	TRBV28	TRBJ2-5	CASRRADRETQYF
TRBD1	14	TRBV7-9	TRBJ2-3	CACRSGQGRDTQYF
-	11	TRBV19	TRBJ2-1	CASNLGNEQFF
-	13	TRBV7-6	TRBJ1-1	CASSLGRQTEAFF
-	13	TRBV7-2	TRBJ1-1	CASSYRANTEAFF
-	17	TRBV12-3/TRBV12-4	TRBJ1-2	CASSFSGGTLGDYGYTF
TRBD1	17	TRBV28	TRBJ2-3	CASSLFAGTGTTDTQYF
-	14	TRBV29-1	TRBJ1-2	CSVDKPGADYGYTF
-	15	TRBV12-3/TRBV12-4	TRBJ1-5	CASRGRAEINQPQHF
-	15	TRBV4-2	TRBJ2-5	CASSQETPYQETQYF
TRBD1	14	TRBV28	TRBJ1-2	CASSFGDRRYGYTF
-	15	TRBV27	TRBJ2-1	CASSATPEGYNEQFF
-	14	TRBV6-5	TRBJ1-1	CASSYSRGWTEAFF
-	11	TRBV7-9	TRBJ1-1	CASNANTEAFF
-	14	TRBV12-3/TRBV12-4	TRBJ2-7	CASSPDGPTYEQYF
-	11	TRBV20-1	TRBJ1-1	CSAPDDIEAFF
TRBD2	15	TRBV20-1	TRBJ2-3	CSAAIAGGSTDTQYF
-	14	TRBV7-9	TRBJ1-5	CASSLGGTGTPQHF
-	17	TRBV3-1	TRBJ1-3	CASSRPTVASGLNTIYF
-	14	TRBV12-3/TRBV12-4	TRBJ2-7	CASSLLPQVHEQYF
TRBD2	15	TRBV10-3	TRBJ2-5	CAIRTGTSGQETQYF
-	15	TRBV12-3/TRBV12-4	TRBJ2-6	CASRGVPSGANVLTF
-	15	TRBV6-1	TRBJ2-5	CASSESTVGQETQYF
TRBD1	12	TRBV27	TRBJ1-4	CASSATGGSLFF
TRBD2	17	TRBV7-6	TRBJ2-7	CASSLVPSGGPSYEQYF